The rows below give T cell receptor beta chains drawn from one sample of a study of tumor-infiltrating lymphocytes in primary liver carcinoma. From the multiplex PCR reads, TCRdb called clonotypes with MiXCR, one entry per CDR3 protein. This table holds about 32,000 distinct CDR3 sequences, roughly 74% found once. Material for sequencing was liver tumor tissue from sampling region 4. These receptors came from a middle-aged man with primary liver carcinoma and hepatitis B virus infection. The CDR3 runs from the conserved cysteine through the conserved F or W. D genes are given only for firm matches. A row's size may be missing; if present it is once, few, many or a size class.

J	size	length	V	D	CDR3	DNA
TRBJ2-3	-	15	TRBV12-3/TRBV12-4	-	CASSSDQSFTDTQYF	TGTGCCAGCAGCAGCGACCAGTCCTTCACAGATACACAGTATTTT
TRBJ2-5	-	16	TRBV11-2	-	CASSLESGMSMETQYF	TGTGCCAGCAGCTTAGAGTCCGGGATGTCGATGGAGACCCAGTACTTT
TRBJ2-7	-	13	TRBV20-1	-	CSARHGRSHEQYF	TGCAGTGCTAGACACGGGAGATCGCACGAGCAGTACTTC
TRBJ1-2	-	15	TRBV28	TRBD1	CATPPESGGSYGYTF	TGTGCCACGCCGCCGGAGTCAGGGGGCAGCTATGGCTACACCTTC
TRBJ1-4	-	12	TRBV4-2	-	CASSPHREKLFF	TGTGCCAGCAGCCCCCACCGTGAAAAACTGTTTTTT
TRBJ1-5	-	13	TRBV10-3	TRBD1	CAISADREGPHHF	TGTGCCATCAGTGCCGACAGGGAGGGGCCCCATCATTTT
TRBJ2-1	many	16	TRBV6-2/TRBV6-3	-	CASTPRTGAYYNEQFF	TGTGCCAGCACCCCAAGAACCGGGGCTTATTACAATGAGCAGTTCTTC
TRBJ2-6	-	21	TRBV11-2	-	CASSMGGDRAISPSEVNVLTF	TGTGCCAGCAGCATGGGGGGAGACAGGGCCATTTCCCCCTCTGAGGTCAACGTCCTGACTTTC
TRBJ2-2	-	14	TRBV5-8	-	CTSSYSLNTGELFF	TGTACCAGCAGCTATTCCTTGAACACGGGGGAGCTGTTTTTT
TRBJ1-5	-	13	TRBV5-8	-	CATGLAGHQPQQF	TGTGCCACCGGCTTGGCAGGGCACCAGCCCCAGCAATTT
TRBJ2-2	-	16	TRBV5-6	-	CASRPNVRSNTGELYF	TGTGCCAGCAGACCGAACGTCAGGTCGAACACCGGGGAGCTGTATTTT
TRBJ2-2	-	16	TRBV5-5	-	CDSSLVPGVGTRELFF	TGTGACAGCAGTTTAGTCCCCGGAGTTGGGACCAGGGAGCTGTTTTTT
TRBJ2-3	-	13	TRBV11-3	-	CACSLGSTDTQYF	TGTGCCTGCAGCTTGGGGAGCACAGATACCCAGTATTTT
TRBJ2-5	-	13	TRBV12-3/TRBV12-4	-	CASSRSVPETQYF	TGTGCCAGCAGCCGTAGCGTGCCAGAGACCCAGTACTTC
TRBJ2-1	-	15	TRBV5-1	TRBD2	CTRSTLAGGPNEQFF	TGCACCAGAAGCACCCTAGCGGGAGGCCCCAATGAGCAGTTCTTC
TRBJ2-2	-	15	TRBV9	TRBD1	CASSLTGGAAWELFF	TGTGCCAGCAGCCTGACAGGGGGCGCTGCGTGGGAGCTGTTTTTT